A single sample is the source of the 15 T cell receptor beta chains below, sequenced in a study of cytomegalovirus exposure and HLA in healthy donors. PCR used 60 Vbeta primers and 13 Jbeta primers. Profiled with immunoSEQ multiplex PCR; TCRdb holds only in-frame clones, not every one. Here the sample spans 150,000 or so clones, over 80% being singletons. Sequences were obtained from PBMCs. The receptor set was obtained from a man aged 50 to 59 in good health and CMV-seropositive.

The CDR3 region has the DNA TGTGCCAGCAGCCCATCAGGTCAGCCCCAGCATTTT. Protein sequence: CASSPSGQPQHF. This sequence joins TRBV7-8 and TRBJ1-5; D is unclear. Germline lookup yields CDR1 SGHVS and CDR2 FQNEAQ. This CDR3 contains 12 residues. Between the trimmed V and J ends, which lost 5 bases and 6 bases, there was a span of 8 bases.

This chain links TRBV28 with TRBJ1-2; 8 bases line up with TRBD1. The J segment lost 6 bases and the V segment lost 4 bases, leaving 4 bases of the junction unmatched. Germline V gives CDR1 MDHEN, CDR2 SYDVKM. The CDR3 length is 13 residues. CDR3 region: CASSYDRGDGYTF. CDR3 DNA: TGTGCCAGCAGTTATGACAGGGGCGATGGCTACACCTTC.

This clone was picked up a small number of times. The J gene is TRBJ2-1, the V gene TRBV6-4; TRBD2 matches at 9 bases. CDR3 size: 15 residues. Per the germline V gene, CDR1 is MRHNA and CDR2 is SNTAGT. The J segment lost 7 bases and the V segment lost 0 bases, leaving 4 bases of the junction unmatched. CDR3 region: CASSDSSGGINEQFF. The CDR3 DNA reads TGTGCCAGCAGTGACTCGAGCGGGGGGATTAATGAGCAGTTCTTC.

The genes are TRBV6-6 and TRBJ1-2; 9 nucleotides align to TRBD1. CDR1 is MNHNY and CDR2 is SVGAGI in the germline V gene (reference sequence). V was clipped by 5 bases and J by 2 bases; unmatched bases: 3. The CDR3 is made up of 14 amino acids. Here the CDR3 reads CASSPGTGNYGYTF. As DNA, the CDR3 is TGTGCCAGCAGTCCCGGGACAGGGAACTATGGCTACACCTTC.

V usage is TRBV7-9 and J usage is TRBJ1-5, with a weak D call TRBD1 (5 bases). The CDR3 is 13 residues long. The V end lost 5 bases, the J end lost 7 bases, and 12 bases lay between the germline ends. Germline values: CDR1 SEHNR, CDR2 FQNEAQ (reference sequence). CDR3 in DNA: TGTGCCAGCAGCCAAGGAGGGGCACAGCCCCAGCATTTT. It is translated as CASSQGGAQPQHF.

This chain uses TRBV11-2 with TRBJ2-2; TRBD2 might be the D (6 bases). The CDR3 is 17 residues long. The germline V and J ends were trimmed by 5 bases and 3 bases, with 19 bases remaining between them. CDR1 is SGHAT and CDR2 is FQNNGV in the germline V gene. In DNA, the CDR3 is TGTGCCAGCAGCCCAATGGGAGGCCTGTGGGACACCGGGGAGCTGTTTTTT. This encodes CASSPMGGLWDTGELFF.

The chain uses TRBV18 and TRBJ2-5; unclear D gene. The CDR3 has 13 amino acids. Germline lookup yields CDR1 KGHSH and CDR2 LQKENI. V lost 5 bases, J lost 0 bases, and 7 bases lay in between. The CDR3 is CASSKQYQETQYF. The CDR3 DNA reads as TGTGCCAGCTCAAAACAGTACCAAGAGACCCAGTACTTC.

The J gene is TRBJ2-1, the V gene TRBV5-1, with D unclear. This CDR3 is built from 16 residues. V gave up 4 bases and J gave up 0 bases, with 14 bases separating them. Germline V lookup: CDR1 SGHRS, CDR2 YFSETQ. In DNA form, the CDR3 reads TGCGCCAGCAGCCCAACCCGGAGTAGCTCCTACAATGAGCAGTTCTTC. It yields the protein CASSPTRSSSYNEQFF.

The genes are TRBV27 and TRBJ2-5; D uncertain. The CDR3 length is 13 residues. Germline assignment: CDR1 MNHEY and CDR2 SMNVEV (reference sequence). The V end lost 3 bases, the J end lost 5 bases, and 10 bases lay between the germline ends. CDR3 in amino acids: CASSFERGETQYF. CDR3 sequence (DNA): TGTGCCAGCAGTTTCGAGCGTGGGGAGACCCAGTACTTC.

This clone was seen a single time. This rearrangement joins TRBV4-1 to TRBJ1-5, with D perhaps TRBD1 (6 bases). The CDR3 sequence is 16 residues long. V was pared by 0 bases and J by 2 bases, with 11 bases between. Germline V gene lookup returns CDR1 MGHRA and CDR2 YSYEKL. CDR3 sequence: CASSQEAGDGNQPQHF. CDR3 DNA: TGCGCCAGCAGCCAAGAGGCAGGGGACGGCAATCAGCCCCAGCATTTT.

The chain carries TRBV29-1 and TRBJ2-3; TRBD2 agrees at 10 bases. CDR3 length: 14 amino acids. The germline V gene has CDR1 SQVTM and CDR2 ANQGSEA. V was clipped by 3 bases and J by 3 bases; unmatched bases: 3. The CDR3 DNA follows: TGCAGCGTTGACATAGCGGGAGGAACAGATACGCAGTATTTT. Encoded protein: CSVDIAGGTDTQYF.

The rearrangement uses TRBV4-1 and TRBJ2-7, with TRBD1 matching 7 bases. Germline V gives CDR1 MGHRA, CDR2 YSYEKL. The CDR3 is 16 amino acids. V lost 3 bases and J lost 0; bases outside the gene matches: 8. CDR3 DNA sequence: TGCGCCAGCAGCCAGTCAGGGGGACGAAGCTCCTACGAGCAGTACTTC. Translating it yields CASSQSGGRSSYEQYF.

This chain links TRBV10-2 with TRBJ1-5; 7 nucleotides agree with TRBD1. CDR1 and CDR2 (germline): WSHSY, SAAADI. The CDR3 has 12 residues. V lost 6 bases, J lost 7 bases, and 3 bases stayed unmatched. The CDR3 here is CASRTGSQPQHF. The CDR3 coding sequence is TGCGCCAGCAGGACAGGGTCCCAGCCCCAGCATTTT.

The rearrangement uses TRBV2 and TRBJ2-1; D is perhaps TRBD1 (6 bases). The CDR3 extends over 11 amino acids. V lost 11 bases and J 7 bases, leaving 12 bases between the germline ends. CDR1 SNHLY and CDR2 FYNNEI come from the germline V gene. CDR3 amino acids: CAAAQGNEQFF. The CDR3 DNA reads TGTGCCGCAGCTCAGGGGAATGAGCAGTTCTTC.

The V call is TRBV15, the J call TRBJ1-5, with no clear D. The CDR3 contains 15 residues. Germline V gives CDR1 LNHNV, CDR2 YYDKDF (reference sequence). V was cut by 4 bases and J by 5 bases, with 15 bases left in between. The CDR3 region is CATSTGDSRDQPQHF. The CDR3 bases are TGTGCCACCAGCACGGGCGACTCGAGGGATCAGCCCCAGCATTTT. Filled out from reference TRBV15 and TRBJ1-5, the complete variable domain reads DAMVIQNPRYQVTQFGKPVTLSCSQTLNHNVMYWYQQKSSQAPKLLFHYYDKDFNNEADTPDNFQSRRPNTSFCFLDIRSPGLGDTAMYLCATSTGDSRDQPQHFGDGTRLSIL.